This passage covers 20 T cell receptor beta chains from one sample sequenced in a study of blood T cell repertoires in COVID-19. Produced via immunoSEQ multiplex PCR; TCRdb's table is partial and in-frame only. The data hold over 200,000 clones, with over 70% observed a single time. Sequencing was carried out using PBMCs or T cells enriched from blood (not recorded which). The source is a woman aged 25 to 45 who had been exposed to COVID-19.

The chain joins TRBV15 to TRBJ1-2; D is perhaps TRBD1 (6 bases). The CDR3 covers 14 residues. Germline V gives CDR1 LNHNV, CDR2 YYDKDF (reference sequence). V lost 0 bases, J lost 7 bases, and 12 bases lay in between. CDR3 sequence (DNA): TGTGCCACCAGCAGAGATACGGGGGGCTTTGGCTACACCTTC. This sequence encodes CATSRDTGGFGYTF.

The chain combines TRBV23-1 with TRBJ1-3; no clear D gene. TRBV23-1 is reported as an ORF; its role is uncertain. The length of the CDR3 is 17 residues. The V gene lost 2 bases and the J gene lost 3 bases, with 17 bases spanning the gap. For the CDR3, the DNA is TGCGCCAGCAGTCAAAAGTCAGGTCTGATGGGTGGAAACACCATATATTTT. Translating it yields CASSQKSGLMGGNTIYF.

This rearrangement joins TRBV11-3 to TRBJ2-3, with 10 bases that match TRBD1. The CDR3 is 16 amino acids. After removal of 3 bases from V and 3 bases from J, the junction contained 6 bases not matched to a gene. The germline CDR1 and CDR2 sequences are SGHNT and YENEEA. CDR3 DNA sequence: TGTGCCAGCAGCTTTAGCACGGGACAGGGGACAGATACGCAGTATTTT. Residues: CASSFSTGQGTDTQYF.

The chain couples TRBV18 to TRBJ2-3; 10 bases agree with TRBD2. The CDR3 runs 16 residues. Looked up from germline, CDR1 is KGHSH and CDR2 is LQKENI. V lost 6 bases to trimming and J lost 5 bases; unmatched junction nucleotides: 11. This chain's CDR3 is CASSSQREGLGDTQYF. In nucleotides, the CDR3 is TGTGCCAGCTCCAGCCAGCGGGAGGGCCTGGGAGATACGCAGTATTTT. The full variable domain, in which reference TRBV18 and TRBJ2-3 provide the parts outside the CDR3, is NAGVMQNPRHLVRRRGQEARLRCSPMKGHSHVYWYRQLPEEGLKFMVYLQKENIIDESGMPKERFSAEFPKEGPSILRIQQVVRGDSAAYFCASSSQREGLGDTQYFGPGTRLTVL.

The chain couples TRBV28 to TRBJ1-5; maybe TRBD1 (5 bases). The V end lost 8 bases, the J end lost 0 bases, and 17 bases lay between the germline ends. The CDR3 is 16 residues long. Germline-derived CDR1 and CDR2 are MDHEN and SYDVKM. The CDR3 is CASGTKWGFSNQPQHF. The CDR3 region has the DNA TGTGCCAGCGGCACTAAATGGGGCTTTAGCAATCAGCCCCAGCATTTT. Complete variable domain (other parts from reference TRBV28 and TRBJ1-5): DVKVTQSSRYLVKRTGEKVFLECVQDMDHENMFWYRQDPGLGLRLIYFSYDVKMKEKGDIPEGYSVSREKKERFSLILESASTNQTSMYLCASGTKWGFSNQPQHFGDGTRLSIL.

J is TRBJ2-7 and V is TRBV28; perhaps TRBD2 as D (5 bases). This CDR3 has 16 amino acids. V was clipped by 3 bases and J by 0 bases, with 15 bases between them. Per germline, CDR1 MDHEN and CDR2 SYDVKM. The CDR3 nucleotides are TGTGCCAGCAGTTTGCGAGGGCCCTGGAGCTCCTACGAGCAGTACTTC. This codes for CASSLRGPWSSYEQYF.

The V call is TRBV10-2, the J call TRBJ2-1; tentative D call: TRBD2 (5 bases). CDR3 length equals 16 residues. V lost 0 bases, J lost 3 bases, and 12 bases lay in between. CDR1 WSHSY and CDR2 SAAADI come from the germline V gene. The CDR3 DNA reads as TGCGCCAGCAGTGAGTCATGGCGGGTCCTCTACAATGAGCAGTTCTTC. Translating gives CASSESWRVLYNEQFF.

This chain joins TRBV4-1 and TRBJ1-4, with 7 bases fitting TRBD1. V was pared by 5 bases and J by 7 bases, with 16 bases of the junction left unmatched. The V gene's germline CDR1 is MGHRA and CDR2 YSYEKL. The CDR3 is made up of 17 amino acids. The CDR3 DNA is TGCGCCAGCAGCTCCTCCTCCCTTGACAGGGCAAGTGAAAAACTGTTTTTT. It encodes CASSSSSLDRASEKLFF.

V is TRBV9 and J is TRBJ2-1, with 7 positions matching TRBD2. Germline V gene data show CDR1 as SGDLS and CDR2 as YYNGEE. This CDR3 has 15 residues. V shed 4 bases, J shed 8 bases, and the junction held 12 bases outside the gene matches. This CDR3 is CASSRAGLTNDEQFF. DNA of the CDR3: TGTGCCAGCAGCAGAGCGGGACTTACGAACGATGAGCAGTTCTTC.

The genes are TRBV30 and TRBJ1-2; D call uncertain. CDR1 is GTSNPN, CDR2 SVGIG, per germline (reference sequence). CDR3 length: 10 amino acids. Trimming removed 0 bases at V and 8 bases at J, with 4 bases between. DNA of the CDR3: TGTGCCTGGAGTGTCTCCGGCTACACCTTC. Residues: CAWSVSGYTF.

V usage is TRBV10-3 and J usage is TRBJ1-4, with 7 bases identical to TRBD1. V dropped 4 bases and J dropped 0; count of bases not matched to a gene: 2. CDR1 is ENHRY and CDR2 is SYGVKD in the germline V gene. The CDR3 is made up of 15 amino acids. The chain's CDR3 is CAISATGTTNEKLFF. For the CDR3, the DNA is TGTGCCATCAGTGCGACAGGGACAACTAATGAAAAACTGTTTTTT.

The chain is built from TRBV4-1 and TRBJ1-1, with D possibly matching TRBD1 (5 bases). CDR3 size: 15 residues. V lost 0 bases and J lost 2, with 10 bases in between. Germline V CDR1 and CDR2: MGHRA, YSYEKL. CDR3 loop: CASSQDLGPNTEAFF. The CDR3 DNA reads TGCGCCAGCAGCCAAGATCTGGGGCCCAACACTGAAGCTTTCTTT.

This chain connects TRBV4-1 to TRBJ2-7, with TRBD2 matching over 7 bases. This CDR3 spans 15 amino acids. Looked up from germline, CDR1 is MGHRA and CDR2 is YSYEKL. With V trimmed by 1 base and J by 3 bases, 6 bases remained unmatched. CDR3 coding DNA: TGCGCCAGCAGCCAAGTAACGGGGGGAGGCTACGAGCAGTACTTC. It is translated as CASSQVTGGGYEQYF.

The chain recombines TRBV11-2 with TRBJ2-2, with a possible D match to TRBD2 (5 bases). CDR1 and CDR2 from the germline V gene are SGHAT and FQNNGV. Trimming pared 3 bases from V and 5 bases from J, leaving 16 bases between. The CDR3 has 16 amino acids. In DNA, the CDR3 is TGTGCCAGCAGCTTGGAAAGCCTACGAGGGACCGGGGAGCTGTTTTTT. This codes for CASSLESLRGTGELFF.

This sequence joins TRBV19 and TRBJ1-5, with 7 bases identical to TRBD1. Germline CDR1 and CDR2: LNHDA and SQIVND (reference sequence). Trimming took 11 bases from V and 1 from J; bases not matched to a gene: 14. CDR3 length: 16 residues. The CDR3 protein is CASRDRDLPSNQPQHF. As DNA, the CDR3 is TGTGCCTCCCGGGACAGAGACTTACCCAGCAATCAGCCCCAGCATTTT.

A single count supports this clone. The rearrangement links TRBV2 to TRBJ2-7; TRBD1 aligns across 8 bases. Losses at the gene ends were 6 bases for V and 2 bases for J; bases not matched to a gene: 3. Germline-derived CDR1 and CDR2 are SNHLY and FYNNEI. CDR3 length equals 13 residues. In nucleotides, the CDR3 is TGTGCCAGCAGCCGGGGACAGGCCTACGAGCAGTACTTC. The encoded protein is CASSRGQAYEQYF.

The chain uses TRBV11-3 and TRBJ2-1; D may be TRBD1 (6 bases). Germline-derived CDR1 and CDR2 are SGHNT and YENEEA. CDR3 length: 17 amino acids. The V end was cut by 4 bases, the J end by 7 bases, with 23 bases between. CDR3: CASSSGDRWAAFNEQFF. The CDR3 DNA reads TGTGCCAGCAGCTCAGGGGACCGTTGGGCAGCTTTTAATGAGCAGTTCTTC.

The chain joins TRBV7-3 to TRBJ1-1, with D hard to call. From germline, CDR1 is SGHTA and CDR2 FQGTGA. The CDR3 has 15 residues. The ends were cut back, 0 bases at V and 1 base at J, with 9 bases in the middle. CDR3 sequence: CASSLTMAQNTEAFF. The CDR3, as DNA: TGTGCCAGCAGCTTAACAATGGCCCAGAACACTGAAGCTTTCTTT.

The chain couples TRBV4-2 to TRBJ2-4, with 8 bases that match TRBD2. Germline trimming cut 0 bases from V and 0 bases from J; bases unmatched to any gene: 4. The CDR3 is made up of 17 amino acids. Germline V gene sequence: CDR1 LGHNA, CDR2 YNFKEQ. CDR3 protein: CASSQDRGGQAKNIQYF. CDR3 bases: TGTGCCAGCAGCCAAGATCGGGGGGGTCAAGCCAAAAACATTCAGTACTTC.

The chain uses TRBV9 and TRBJ1-1; D is uncertain. Germline loops: CDR1 SGDLS, CDR2 YYNGEE. There are 13 residues in the CDR3. Trimming removed 4 bases from V and 2 bases from J, with 9 bases in between. The CDR3 sequence: CASSSEINTEAFF. The CDR3 DNA reads TGTGCCAGCAGCTCCGAGATAAACACTGAAGCTTTCTTT.